The subject of this entry is one T cell receptor (beta chain). What this receptor recognizes is not known. No clone much larger than this one lies a single base away; base qualities are absent. In Seattle, one collaborating source enrolled patients while the infection was active and tracked those patients longitudinally over the course of disease. The collaborating institutions used their own protocols to collect whole blood in K2EDTA tubes. For TCRbeta analysis, collaborators shipped samples in one of three forms: frozen whole blood, isolated PBMCs, or DNA extracted from either of those sample types. TCRbeta CDR3 regions were amplified from genomic DNA using the immunoSEQ Assay, a bias-controlled multiplex PCR. Turning to the authors' computational methods: Nucleated cell counts per sample were estimated from amplification of reference gene primers within the assay. Sequence reads were collapsed and filtered to measure the absolute abundance of every unique TCRbeta CDR3 rearrangement. For each sample, productive Simpson clonality was calculated as the square root of Simpson's diversity index over productive rearrangements. TCRdb's version of the immuneACCESS table is confined to in-frame rearrangements and falls short of the full clone set. An unresolved V gene accounts for under half of the shortfall where checked; the remainder is of unknown origin. V and J calls and clone size are those listed in that table; D and trimming were worked out from the DNA. The sample table records some 350,000 clones; about nine tenths of these occur just once. About 7% of the sample rests with the top ten.

The sample comes from a study of blood T cell repertoires in COVID-19 (dated by TCRdb to 2018 to 2021). With regard to the full study: Samples covering the acute and convalescent phases of COVID-19 were provided by collaborators in the United States, Italy and Spain. The prospective study material was composed of cDNA or gDNA derived from T cells, B-cell-depleted T cells, or PBMCs. The dataset comprised deeply sampled blood TCRbeta repertoires from subjects exposed to, actively infected with, or recovered from COVID-19. The repertoires were released in a freely available public database intended as a resource for research on the immune response to SARS-CoV-2. The samples were drawn from two sources: the first 160 participants of the ongoing ImmuneRACE study, and 1,000 to 1,500 subjects contributed by 6 global collaborators. The sample metadata nearly always contained a de-identified subject ID, COVID-19 status, age in years and sex. Where available, HLA class I and class II types were obtained from metadata supplied by the sample provider rather than from assay-based typing.

Study-wide conclusions, independent of this receptor: Clinical and demographic metadata were provided uncurated, with the amount varying by source and participant.

The CDR3 has 15 amino acids, counting the end cysteine and phenylalanine. Only the CDR3 DNA is retained, 45 bases long and in frame from the first base. From a lookup of the germline V gene, CDR1 and CDR2 are SQVTM and ANQGSEA. Germline trimming: 7 bases from V, 6 bases from J; junction bases outside gene matches: 14. The rearranged segments are TRBV29-1 and TRBJ1-4, and TRBD1 aligns with 7 junction nucleotides. Source material: peripheral blood. This sequence originates from a woman aged 70 to 79 with COVID-19, enrolled during active disease. The sequenced DNA is TGCAGCGCCCTAGGACTTGGAGGGGGCTATGAAAAACTGTTTTTT. This gives the protein CSALGLGGGYEKLFF.